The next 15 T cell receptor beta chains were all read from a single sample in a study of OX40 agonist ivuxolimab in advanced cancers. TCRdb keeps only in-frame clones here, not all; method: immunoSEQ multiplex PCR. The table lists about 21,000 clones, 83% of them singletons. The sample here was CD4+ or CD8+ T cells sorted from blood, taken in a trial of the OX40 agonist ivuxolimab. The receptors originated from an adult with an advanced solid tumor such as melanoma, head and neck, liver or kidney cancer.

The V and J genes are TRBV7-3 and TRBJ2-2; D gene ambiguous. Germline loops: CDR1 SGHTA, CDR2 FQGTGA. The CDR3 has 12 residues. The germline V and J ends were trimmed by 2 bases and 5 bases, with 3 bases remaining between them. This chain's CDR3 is CASSLGTGELFF. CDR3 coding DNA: TGTGCCAGCAGCTTAGGTACCGGGGAGCTGTTTTTT.

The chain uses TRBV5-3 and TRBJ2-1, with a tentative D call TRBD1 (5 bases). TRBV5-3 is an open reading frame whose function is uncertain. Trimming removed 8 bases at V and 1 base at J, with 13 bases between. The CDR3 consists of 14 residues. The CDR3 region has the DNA TGTGCCAGCAGGCTTAGGGGTTCCTACAATGAGCAGTTCTTC. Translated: CASRLRGSYNEQFF.

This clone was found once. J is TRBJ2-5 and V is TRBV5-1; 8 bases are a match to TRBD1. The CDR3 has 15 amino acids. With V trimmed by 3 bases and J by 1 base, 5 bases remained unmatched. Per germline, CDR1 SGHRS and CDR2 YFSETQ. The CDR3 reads CASSSTGDPQETQYF. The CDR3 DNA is TGCGCCAGCAGCTCGACAGGGGACCCCCAAGAGACCCAGTACTTC.

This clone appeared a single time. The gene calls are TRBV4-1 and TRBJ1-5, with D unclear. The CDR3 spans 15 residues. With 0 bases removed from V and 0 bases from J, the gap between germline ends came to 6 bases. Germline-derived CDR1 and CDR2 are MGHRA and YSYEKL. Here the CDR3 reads CASSQEHFSNQPQHF. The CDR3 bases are TGCGCCAGCAGCCAAGAACACTTTAGCAATCAGCCCCAGCATTTT.

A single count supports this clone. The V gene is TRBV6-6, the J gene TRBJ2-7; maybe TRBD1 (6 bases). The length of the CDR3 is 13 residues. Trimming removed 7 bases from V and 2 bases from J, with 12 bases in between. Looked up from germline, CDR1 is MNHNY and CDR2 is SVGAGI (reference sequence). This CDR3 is CASTLTGTYEQYF. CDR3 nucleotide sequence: TGTGCCAGCACCCTGACAGGCACCTACGAGCAGTACTTC.

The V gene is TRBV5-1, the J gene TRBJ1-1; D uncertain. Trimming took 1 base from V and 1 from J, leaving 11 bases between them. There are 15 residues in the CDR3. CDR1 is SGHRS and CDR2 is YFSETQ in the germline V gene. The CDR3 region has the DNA TGCGCCAGCAGCTTGTATGCGACTGCGAACACTGAAGCTTTCTTT. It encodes CASSLYATANTEAFF.

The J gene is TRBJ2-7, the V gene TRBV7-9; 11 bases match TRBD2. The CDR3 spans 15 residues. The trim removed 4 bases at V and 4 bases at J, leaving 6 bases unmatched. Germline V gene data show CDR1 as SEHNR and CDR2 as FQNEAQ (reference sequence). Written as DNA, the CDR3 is TGTGCCAGCAGCTCCGGGACTAGCGGATATTACGAGCAGTACTTC. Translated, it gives CASSSGTSGYYEQYF.

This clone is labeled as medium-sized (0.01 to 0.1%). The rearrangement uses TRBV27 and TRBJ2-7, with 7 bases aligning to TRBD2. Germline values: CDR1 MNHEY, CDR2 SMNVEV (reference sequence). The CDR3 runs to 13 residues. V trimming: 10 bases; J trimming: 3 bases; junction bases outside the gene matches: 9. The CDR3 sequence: CATGRGSLYEQYF. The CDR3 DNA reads TGTGCCACGGGGAGGGGCAGCCTCTACGAGCAGTACTTC.

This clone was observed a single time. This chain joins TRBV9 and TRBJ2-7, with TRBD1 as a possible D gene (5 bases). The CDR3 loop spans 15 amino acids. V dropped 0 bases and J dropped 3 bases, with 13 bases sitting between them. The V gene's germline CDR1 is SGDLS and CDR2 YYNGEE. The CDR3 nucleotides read TGTGCCAGCAGCGTAGATTGGGGCTCCGGCTACGAGCAGTACTTC. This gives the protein CASSVDWGSGYEQYF.

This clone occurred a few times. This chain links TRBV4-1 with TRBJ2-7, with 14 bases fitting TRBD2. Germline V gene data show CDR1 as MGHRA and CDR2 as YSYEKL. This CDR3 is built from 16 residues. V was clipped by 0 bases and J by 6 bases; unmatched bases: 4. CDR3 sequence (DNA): TGCGCCAGCAGCCAAGAAAGGGGACTAGCGGGAGTCGAGCAGTACTTC. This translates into CASSQERGLAGVEQYF.

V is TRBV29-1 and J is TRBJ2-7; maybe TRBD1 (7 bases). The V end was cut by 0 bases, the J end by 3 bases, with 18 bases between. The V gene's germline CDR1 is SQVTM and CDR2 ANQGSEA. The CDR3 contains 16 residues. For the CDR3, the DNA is TGCAGCGTTGAAGAAGAGGGCGGGGACAGTCTCTACGAGCAGTACTTC. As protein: CSVEEEGGDSLYEQYF.

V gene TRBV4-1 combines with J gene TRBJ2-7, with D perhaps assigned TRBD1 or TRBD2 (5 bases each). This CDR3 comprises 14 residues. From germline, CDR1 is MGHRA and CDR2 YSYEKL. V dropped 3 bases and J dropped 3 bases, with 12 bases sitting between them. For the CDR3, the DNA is TGCGCCAGCAGCCAGGTCGGGGCCCTCTACGAGCAGTACTTC. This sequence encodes CASSQVGALYEQYF.

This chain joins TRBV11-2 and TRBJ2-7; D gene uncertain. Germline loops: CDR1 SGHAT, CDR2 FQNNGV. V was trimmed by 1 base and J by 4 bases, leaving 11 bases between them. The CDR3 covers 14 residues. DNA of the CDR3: TGTGCCAGCAGCTTAGGCGGATTCTCTTACGAGCAGTACTTC. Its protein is CASSLGGFSYEQYF.

CDR3 nucleotide sequence: TGCGCCAGCGGAAGGGGGCAGGACACTGAAGCTTTCTTT. Amino acids: CASGRGQDTEAFF. The chain combines TRBV4-1 with TRBJ1-1; 7 nucleotides align to TRBD1. This CDR3 has 13 amino acids. J was trimmed by 3 bases and V by 8 bases; bases with no gene match: 6. Germline CDR1 is MGHRA and CDR2 is YSYEKL.

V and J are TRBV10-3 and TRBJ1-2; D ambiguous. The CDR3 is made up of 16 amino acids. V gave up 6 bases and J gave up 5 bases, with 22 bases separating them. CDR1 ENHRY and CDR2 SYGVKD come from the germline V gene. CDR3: CAIRVGRVTPLYGYTF. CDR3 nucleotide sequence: TGTGCCATCAGGGTGGGGAGGGTCACACCTCTTTATGGCTACACCTTC.